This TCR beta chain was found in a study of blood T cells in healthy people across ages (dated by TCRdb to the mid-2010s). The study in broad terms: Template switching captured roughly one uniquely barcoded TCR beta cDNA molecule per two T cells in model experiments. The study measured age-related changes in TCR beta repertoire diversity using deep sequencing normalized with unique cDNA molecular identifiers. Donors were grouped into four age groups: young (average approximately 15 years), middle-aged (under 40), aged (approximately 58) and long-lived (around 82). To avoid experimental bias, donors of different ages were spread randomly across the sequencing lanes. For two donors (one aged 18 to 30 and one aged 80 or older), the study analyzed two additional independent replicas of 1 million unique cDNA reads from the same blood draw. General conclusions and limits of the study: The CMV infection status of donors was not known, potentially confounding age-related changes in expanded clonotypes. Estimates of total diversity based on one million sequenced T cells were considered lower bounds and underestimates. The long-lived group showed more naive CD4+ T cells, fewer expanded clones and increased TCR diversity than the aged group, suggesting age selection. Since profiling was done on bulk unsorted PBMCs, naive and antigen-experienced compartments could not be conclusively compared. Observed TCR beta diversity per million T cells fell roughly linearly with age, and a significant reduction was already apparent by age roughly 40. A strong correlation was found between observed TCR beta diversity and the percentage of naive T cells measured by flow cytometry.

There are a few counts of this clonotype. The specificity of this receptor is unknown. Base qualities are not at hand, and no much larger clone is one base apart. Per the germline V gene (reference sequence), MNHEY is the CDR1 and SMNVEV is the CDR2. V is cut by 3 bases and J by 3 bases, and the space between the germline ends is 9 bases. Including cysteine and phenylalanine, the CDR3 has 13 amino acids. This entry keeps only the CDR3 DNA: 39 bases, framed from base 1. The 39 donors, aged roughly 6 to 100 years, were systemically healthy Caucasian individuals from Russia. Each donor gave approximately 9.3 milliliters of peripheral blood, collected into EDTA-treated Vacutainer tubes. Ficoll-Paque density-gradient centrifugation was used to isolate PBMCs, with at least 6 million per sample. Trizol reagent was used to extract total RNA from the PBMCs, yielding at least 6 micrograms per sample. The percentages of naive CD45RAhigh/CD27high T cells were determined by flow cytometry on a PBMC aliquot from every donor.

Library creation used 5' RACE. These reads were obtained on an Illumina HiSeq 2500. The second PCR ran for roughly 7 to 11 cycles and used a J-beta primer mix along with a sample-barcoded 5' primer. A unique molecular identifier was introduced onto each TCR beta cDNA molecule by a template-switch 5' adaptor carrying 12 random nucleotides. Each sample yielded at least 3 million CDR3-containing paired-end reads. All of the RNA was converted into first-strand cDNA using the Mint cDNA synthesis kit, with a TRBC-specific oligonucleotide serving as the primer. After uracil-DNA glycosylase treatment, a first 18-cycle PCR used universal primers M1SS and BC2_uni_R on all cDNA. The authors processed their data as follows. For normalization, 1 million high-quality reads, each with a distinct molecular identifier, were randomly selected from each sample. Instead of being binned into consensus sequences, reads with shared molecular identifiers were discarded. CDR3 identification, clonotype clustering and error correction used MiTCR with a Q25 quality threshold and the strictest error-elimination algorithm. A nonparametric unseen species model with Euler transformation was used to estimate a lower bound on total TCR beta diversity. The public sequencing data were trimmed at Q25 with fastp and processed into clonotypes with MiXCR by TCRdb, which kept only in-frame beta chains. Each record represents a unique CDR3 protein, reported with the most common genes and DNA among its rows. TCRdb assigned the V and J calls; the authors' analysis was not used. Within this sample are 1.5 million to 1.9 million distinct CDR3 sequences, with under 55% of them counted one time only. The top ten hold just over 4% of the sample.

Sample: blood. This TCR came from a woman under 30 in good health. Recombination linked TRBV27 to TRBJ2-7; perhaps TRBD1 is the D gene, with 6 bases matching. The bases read TGTGCCAGCAGTTTCGCGACAGGCTACGAGCAGTACTTC. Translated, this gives CASSFATGYEQYF.